Listed below are T cell receptor beta chains from one sample, sequenced in a study of cytomegalovirus exposure and HLA in healthy donors. Assay: immunoSEQ multiplex PCR; the TCRdb copy retains only in-frame clones and omits some. Listed are around 60,000 clones; more than 5% falls within the top ten. Specimen: PBMCs. The receptors were gathered from a man aged 25 to 40 in good health and CMV-seropositive. CDR3s include the opening cysteine and the closing phenylalanine or tryptophan. The D gene is left open where the match is weak.

v_call	d_call	j_call	cdr3_aa	cdr3_nt
TRBV10-3	TRBD2	TRBJ2-7	CAISSGTSGGDTYEQYF	TGTGCCATCAGTTCCGGGACTAGCGGGGGCGATACCTACGAGCAGTACTTC
TRBV19	TRBD1	TRBJ2-1	CASNAPQGQGAPDEQFF	TGTGCCAGTAACGCGCCTCAAGGACAGGGGGCGCCGGATGAGCAGTTCTTC
TRBV30	NA	TRBJ2-1	CAYRPGNEQFF	TGTGCTTATCGACCGGGCAATGAGCAGTTCTTC
TRBV4-1	TRBD1	TRBJ1-1	CASSQTGDLNTEAFF	TGCGCCAGCAGCCAAACAGGGGACCTGAACACTGAAGCTTTCTTT
TRBV19	TRBD1	TRBJ2-7	CASSLAGGMYEQYF	TGTGCCAGTAGTTTGGCAGGGGGCATGTACGAGCAGTACTTC
TRBV30	NA	TRBJ1-2	CAWSGSVYGYTF	TGTGCCTGGTCCGGGTCTGTCTATGGCTACACCTTC
TRBV7-3	TRBD1	TRBJ1-2	CASSRTGSYGYTF	TGTGCCAGCAGCAGGACAGGGAGCTATGGCTACACCTTC
TRBV30	TRBD2	TRBJ2-2	CAWSLGLAGAHTGELFF	TGTGCCTGGAGTCTGGGACTAGCGGGGGCCCACACCGGGGAGCTGTTTTTT
TRBV6-5	TRBD1	TRBJ1-1	CASSYQGAGTEAFF	TGTGCCAGCAGTTACCAGGGGGCGGGCACTGAAGCTTTCTTT
TRBV11-3	NA	TRBJ2-1	CASSLEGAAYNEQFF	TGTGCCAGCAGCTTAGAGGGAGCTGCCTACAATGAGCAGTTCTTC
TRBV7-6	NA	TRBJ2-3	CACSAGGTDTQYF	NA
TRBV30	NA	TRBJ1-5	CAWSRKLLRQPQHF	TGTGCCTGGAGTCGAAAGTTATTACGGCAGCCCCAGCATTTT
TRBV9	NA	TRBJ1-6	CASSDLNSPLHF	TGTGCCAGCAGCGACTTAAATTCACCCCTACACTTT
TRBV30	TRBD2	TRBJ2-3	CAWSSSGRSTDTQYF	TGTGCCTGGAGTTCTAGCGGGAGGAGCACAGATACGCAGTATTTT
TRBV5-1	TRBD1	TRBJ2-5	CASSLGQGKETQYF	TGCGCCAGCAGCTTAGGACAGGGAAAAGAGACCCAGTACTTC
TRBV6-4	NA	TRBJ2-3	CASSDSAGSTDTQYF	TGTGCCAGCAGTGACTCAGCGGGTTCCACAGATACGCAGTATTTT
TRBV7-8	NA	TRBJ1-1	CASSLGSQRREAFF	TGTGCCAGCAGCTTAGGTTCTCAGCGACGGGAAGCTTTCTTT
TRBV10-1	NA	TRBJ1-1	CASSAIQVKNTEAFF	TGCGCCAGCAGTGCCATACAGGTTAAGAACACTGAAGCTTTCTTT